This entry lists 17 T cell receptor beta chains sequenced from one sample in a study of T cell responses to AZD1222 COVID-19 vaccine. Method: immunoSEQ multiplex PCR; TCRdb's copy keeps in-frame clones and lacks some. Among under 85,000 clones, roughly 90% were seen once, and the ten largest hold roughly 24%. Sample: peripheral blood, taken on day 0 of AZD1222 vaccination. The receptor source for this set is an adult in good health.

CDR3 residues: CASSFPPGSSYNEQFF. In DNA form, the CDR3 reads TGTGCCAGCAGCTTCCCCCCGGGTAGCTCCTACAATGAGCAGTTCTTC. This chain connects TRBV11-2 to TRBJ2-1, with D hard to call. CDR3 length: 16 residues. Trimming removed 3 bases from V and 0 bases from J, with 12 bases in between. Germline CDR1 and CDR2: SGHAT and FQNNGV.

The gene calls are TRBV5-4 and TRBJ2-7, with D possibly being TRBD2 (6 bases). The V end was cut by 0 bases, the J end by 9 bases, with 13 bases between. Germline CDR1 and CDR2: SGHNT and YYREEE (reference sequence). This CDR3 is built from 13 residues. The CDR3 loop is CASSLDPGVRQYF. The CDR3 DNA reads as TGTGCCAGCAGCTTGGATCCGGGAGTCAGGCAGTACTTC.

J is TRBJ1-6 and V is TRBV2; tentative D call: TRBD1 (6 bases). The V end was cut by 5 bases, the J end by 9 bases, with 8 bases between. The CDR3 runs 12 residues. Germline V CDR1 and CDR2: SNHLY, FYNNEI. The CDR3 nucleotides are TGTGCCAGCAGTCAGGGGAGTTCACCCCTCCACTTT. Translating gives CASSQGSSPLHF.

This chain connects TRBV10-3 to TRBJ2-1; 10 bases agree with TRBD2. The CDR3 runs 17 residues. With 3 bases clipped from V and 6 bases from J, the junction kept 11 bases outside the gene matches. In germline, CDR1 is ENHRY, CDR2 SYGVKD. For the CDR3, the DNA is TGTGCCATCAGTGACCGTCGGTTAGCGGGAGGCAGCAATGAGCAGTTCTTC. Protein: CAISDRRLAGGSNEQFF.

The chain employs TRBV19 and TRBJ2-1; 8 bases map to TRBD2. Germline CDR1 is LNHDA and CDR2 is SQIVND (reference sequence). After removal of 7 bases from V and 7 bases from J, the junction contained 3 bases not matched to a gene. This CDR3 has 12 residues. The CDR3 loop reads CASTRGGNEQFF. In DNA, the CDR3 is TGTGCCAGTACCCGGGGGGGAAATGAGCAGTTCTTC.

A single count supports this clone. The gene calls are TRBV14 and TRBJ2-1; 10 bases align to TRBD2. This CDR3 comprises 16 residues. Losses at the gene ends were 5 bases for V and 2 bases for J; bases not matched to a gene: 6. Germline CDR1 reads SGHDN; CDR2 reads FVKESK. As DNA, the CDR3 is TGTGCCAGCAGCTTCTTAGCGGGAGGACCCTACAATGAGCAGTTCTTC. This encodes CASSFLAGGPYNEQFF.

This rearrangement joins TRBV29-1 to TRBJ2-3; 8 positions match TRBD2. Trimming removed 6 bases from V and 1 base from J; junction bases left unmatched: 6. The CDR3 totals 14 residues. CDR1 is SQVTM, CDR2 ANQGSEA, per germline. The CDR3 DNA follows: TGCAGCGTCCGCACGGGAGGGGGCACAGATACGCAGTATTTT. Translating gives CSVRTGGGTDTQYF.

This clone has more than one count but fewer than ten. The rearrangement uses TRBV10-1 and TRBJ2-1; weak D call: TRBD2 (6 bases). The germline CDR1 and CDR2 sequences are WNHNN and SYGVQD (reference sequence). V was trimmed by 5 bases and J by 6 bases, leaving 14 bases between them. This CDR3 contains 14 residues. The DNA for the CDR3 is TGCGCCAGCAGTCGGTGGGGGGTCGGCAATGAGCAGTTCTTC. Translated, it gives CASSRWGVGNEQFF.

This clone was observed a handful of times. V gene TRBV12-3 or TRBV12-4 combines with J gene TRBJ2-2; unclear D gene. V dropped 3 bases and J dropped 6 bases, with 5 bases sitting between them. The CDR3 consists of 12 residues. This chain's CDR3 is CASSLRSGELFF. The CDR3 DNA is TGTGCCAGCAGTTTGAGGTCCGGGGAGCTGTTTTTT.

The chain employs TRBV19 and TRBJ2-2, with D perhaps TRBD1 (5 bases). Germline CDR1 is LNHDA and CDR2 is SQIVND (reference sequence). Trimming cost V 7 bases and J 8 bases, with 14 bases left between them. This CDR3 has 13 amino acids. In nucleotides, the CDR3 is TGTGCCAGTACTTCACCGACAGCTGGGGAGCTGTTTTTT. It translates to CASTSPTAGELFF. Full variable domain (missing parts from reference TRBV19 and TRBJ2-2): DGGITQSPKYLFRKEGQNVTLSCEQNLNHDAMYWYRQDPGQGLRLIYYSQIVNDFQKGDIAEGYSVSREKKESFPLTVTSAQKNPTAFYLCASTSPTAGELFFGEGSRLTVL.

The gene calls are TRBV27 and TRBJ2-1; D remains ambiguous. Trimming stripped 5 bases from V and 3 bases from J, with 20 bases between. The CDR3 spans 17 residues. In germline, CDR1 is MNHEY, CDR2 SMNVEV (reference sequence). The CDR3 DNA is TGTGCCAGCAGTCCCGGACCAGCCTATGGTCTCTACAATGAGCAGTTCTTC. This translates into CASSPGPAYGLYNEQFF.

Only a few counts were recorded for this clone. The chain couples TRBV7-9 to TRBJ2-7; D perhaps matches TRBD2 (5 bases). V lost 3 bases to trimming and J lost 5 bases, with 8 bases between them. The CDR3 contains 12 residues. Germline V gives CDR1 SEHNR, CDR2 FQNEAQ (reference sequence). This CDR3 is CASSFTRDEQYF. The CDR3 DNA is TGTGCCAGCAGCTTTACGAGGGACGAGCAGTACTTC.

The chain employs TRBV19 and TRBJ1-4, with D unclear. V was shortened by 9 bases and J by 5 bases, with 22 bases between the two germline ends. Germline CDR1 reads LNHDA; CDR2 reads SQIVND (reference sequence). This CDR3 comprises 16 residues. The CDR3 loop is CASTPEEALGNEKLFF. The CDR3, as DNA: TGTGCCAGCACCCCCGAAGAGGCGTTGGGCAATGAAAAACTGTTTTTT. The full variable domain, with the rest looked up from reference TRBV19 and TRBJ1-4, is DGGITQSPKYLFRKEGQNVTLSCEQNLNHDAMYWYRQDPGQGLRLIYYSQIVNDFQKGDIAEGYSVSREKKESFPLTVTSAQKNPTAFYLCASTPEEALGNEKLFFGSGTQLSVL.

V gene TRBV7-2 combines with J gene TRBJ2-1; weak D call: TRBD2 (7 bases). The CDR3 length is 15 residues. Per germline, CDR1 SGHTA and CDR2 FQGNSA. Trimming took 7 bases from V and 2 from J, leaving 15 bases between them. The CDR3 protein is CASILGGRTYNEQFF. CDR3 nucleotides: TGTGCCAGCATCCTCGGGGGGCGTACCTACAATGAGCAGTTCTTC.

The rearrangement uses TRBV11-3 and TRBJ2-4, with a tentative D call TRBD1 (6 bases). V was clipped by 1 base and J by 6 bases, with 13 bases between them. The CDR3 is 15 amino acids. Germline V lookup: CDR1 SGHNT, CDR2 YENEEA. CDR3 sequence: CASSLGEGDGNIQYF. The CDR3 DNA reads TGTGCCAGCAGCTTAGGTGAGGGGGACGGAAACATTCAGTACTTC.

The gene calls are TRBV6-2 or TRBV6-3 and TRBJ2-1; D may be TRBD2 (6 bases). The germline CDR1 and CDR2 sequences are MNHEY and SVGEGT. Trimming removed 2 bases from V and 5 bases from J, with 16 bases in between. The CDR3 length is 16 residues. The CDR3 loop is CASSYPLWDSHNEQFF. The CDR3 nucleotides read TGTGCCAGCAGTTACCCCCTATGGGACTCACACAATGAGCAGTTCTTC.

This chain connects TRBV7-8 to TRBJ1-3; D call uncertain. Germline V gives CDR1 SGHVS, CDR2 FQNEAQ. Trimming removed 5 bases at V and 8 bases at J, with 13 bases between. The CDR3 length is 13 residues. Here the CDR3 reads CASSPGHRDTIYF. The CDR3 coding sequence is TGTGCCAGCAGCCCCGGCCACCGAGACACCATATATTTT.